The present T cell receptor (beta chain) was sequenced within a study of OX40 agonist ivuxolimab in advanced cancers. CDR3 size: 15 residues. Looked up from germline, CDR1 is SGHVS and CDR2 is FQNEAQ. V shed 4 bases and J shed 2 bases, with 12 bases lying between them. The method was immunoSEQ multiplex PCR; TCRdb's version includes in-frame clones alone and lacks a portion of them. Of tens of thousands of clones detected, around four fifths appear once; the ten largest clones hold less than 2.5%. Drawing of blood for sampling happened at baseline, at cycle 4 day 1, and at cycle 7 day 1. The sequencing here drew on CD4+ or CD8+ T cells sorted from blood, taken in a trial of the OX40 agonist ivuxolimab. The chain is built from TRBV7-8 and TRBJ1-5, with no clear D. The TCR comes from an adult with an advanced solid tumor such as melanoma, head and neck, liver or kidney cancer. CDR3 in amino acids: CASSSKRIRNQPQHF. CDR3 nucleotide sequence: TGTGCCAGCAGCTCGAAACGGATACGCAATCAGCCCCAGCATTTT.